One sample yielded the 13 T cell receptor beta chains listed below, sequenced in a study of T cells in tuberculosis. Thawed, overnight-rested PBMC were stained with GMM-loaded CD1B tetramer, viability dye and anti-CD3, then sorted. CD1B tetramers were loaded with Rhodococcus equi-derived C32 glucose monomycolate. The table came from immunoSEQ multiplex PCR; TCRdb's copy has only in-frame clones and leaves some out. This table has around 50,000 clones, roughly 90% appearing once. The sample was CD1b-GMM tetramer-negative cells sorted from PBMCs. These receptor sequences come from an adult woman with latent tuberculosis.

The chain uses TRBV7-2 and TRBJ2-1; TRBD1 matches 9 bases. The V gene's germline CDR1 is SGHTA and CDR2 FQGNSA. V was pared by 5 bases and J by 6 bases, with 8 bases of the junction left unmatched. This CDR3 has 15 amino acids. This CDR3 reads CASSLDRGRSNEQFF. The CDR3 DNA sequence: TGTGCCAGCAGCCTGGACAGGGGTCGTTCCAATGAGCAGTTCTTC.

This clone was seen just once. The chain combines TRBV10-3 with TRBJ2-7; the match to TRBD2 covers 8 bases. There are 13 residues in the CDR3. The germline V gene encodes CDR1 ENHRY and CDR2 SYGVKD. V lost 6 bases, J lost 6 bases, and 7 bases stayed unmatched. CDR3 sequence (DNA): TGTGCCATCAGAGACGGTCTAGCGGGCGAGCAGTACTTC. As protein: CAIRDGLAGEQYF.

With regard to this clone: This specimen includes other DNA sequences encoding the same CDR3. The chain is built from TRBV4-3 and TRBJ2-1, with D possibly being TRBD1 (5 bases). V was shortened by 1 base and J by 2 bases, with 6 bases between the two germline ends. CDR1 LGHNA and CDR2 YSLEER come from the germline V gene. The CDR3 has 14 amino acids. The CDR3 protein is CASSQVDTYNEQFF. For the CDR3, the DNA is TGCGCCAGCAGCCAAGTGGACACCTACAATGAGCAGTTCTTC.

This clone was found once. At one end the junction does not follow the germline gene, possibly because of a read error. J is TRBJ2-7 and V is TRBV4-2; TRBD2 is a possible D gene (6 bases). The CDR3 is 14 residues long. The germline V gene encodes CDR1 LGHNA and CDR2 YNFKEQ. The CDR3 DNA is TGTGCCAGCAGTCAAGGGACTGCACCCTACGAGCAGTACTTC. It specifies CASSQGTAPYEQYF.

CDR3 nucleotides: TGTGCCAGCAGCTTCCGTCAGAGCACAGATACGCAGTATTTT. It codes for CASSFRQSTDTQYF. V and J are TRBV13 and TRBJ2-3; D gene unclear. This CDR3 has 14 amino acids. Germline CDR1 reads PRHDT; CDR2 reads FYEKMQ (reference sequence). Trimming removed 3 bases from V and 0 bases from J, with 7 bases in between.

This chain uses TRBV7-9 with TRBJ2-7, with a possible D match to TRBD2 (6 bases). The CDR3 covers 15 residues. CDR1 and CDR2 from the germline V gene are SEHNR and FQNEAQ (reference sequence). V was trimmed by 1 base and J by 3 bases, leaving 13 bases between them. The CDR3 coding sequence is TGTGCCAGCAGCTTAGGGGGACTCATAGGCTACGAGCAGTACTTC. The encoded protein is CASSLGGLIGYEQYF. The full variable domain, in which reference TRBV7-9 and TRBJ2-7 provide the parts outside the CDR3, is DTGVSQNPRHKITKRGQNVTFRCDPISEHNRLYWYRQTLGQGPEFLTYFQNEAQLEKSRLLSDRFSAERPKGSFSTLEIQRTEQGDSAMYLCASSLGGLIGYEQYFGPGTRLTVT.

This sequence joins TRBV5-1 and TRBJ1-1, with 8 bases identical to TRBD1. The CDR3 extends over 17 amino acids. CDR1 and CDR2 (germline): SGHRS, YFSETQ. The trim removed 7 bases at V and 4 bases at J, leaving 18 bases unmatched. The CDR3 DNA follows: TGCGCCAGCGCTTGGGGCAGGGGGCGAACCGGGAGCACTGAAGCTTTCTTT. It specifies CASAWGRGRTGSTEAFF.

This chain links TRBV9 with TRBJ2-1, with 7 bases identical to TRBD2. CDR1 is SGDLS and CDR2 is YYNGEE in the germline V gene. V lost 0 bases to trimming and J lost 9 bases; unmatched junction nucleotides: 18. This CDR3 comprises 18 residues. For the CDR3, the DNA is TGTGCCAGCAGCGTAGATCTGGCAACGGGAGGCACAATGGGTGAGCAGTTCTTC. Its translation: CASSVDLATGGTMGEQFF.

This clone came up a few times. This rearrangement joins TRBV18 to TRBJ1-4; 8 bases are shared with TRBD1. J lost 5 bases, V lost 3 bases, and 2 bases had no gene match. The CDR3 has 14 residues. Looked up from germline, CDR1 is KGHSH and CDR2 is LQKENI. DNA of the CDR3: TGTGCCAGCTCACCCAGACAGGGGAATGAAAAACTGTTTTTT. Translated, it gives CASSPRQGNEKLFF.

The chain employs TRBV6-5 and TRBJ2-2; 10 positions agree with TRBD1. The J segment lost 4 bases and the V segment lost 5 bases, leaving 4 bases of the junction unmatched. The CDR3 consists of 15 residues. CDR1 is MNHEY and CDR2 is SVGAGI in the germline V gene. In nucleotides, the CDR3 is TGTGCCAGCAGTCCTAGGACAGGGGGCACCGGGGAGCTGTTTTTT. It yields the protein CASSPRTGGTGELFF.

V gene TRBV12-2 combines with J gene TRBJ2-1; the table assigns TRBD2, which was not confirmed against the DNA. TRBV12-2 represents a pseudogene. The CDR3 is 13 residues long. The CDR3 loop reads CASRYPGDNEQFF. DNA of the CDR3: TGTGCAAGTCGCTACCCGGGAGACAATGAGCAGTTCTTC.

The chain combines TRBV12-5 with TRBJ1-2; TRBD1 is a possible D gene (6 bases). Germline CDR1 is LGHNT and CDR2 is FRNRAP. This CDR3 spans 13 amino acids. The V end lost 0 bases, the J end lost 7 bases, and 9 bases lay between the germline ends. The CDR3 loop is CASGLVQGSGYTF. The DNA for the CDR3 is TGTGCTAGTGGTTTGGTACAGGGCTCTGGCTACACCTTC.

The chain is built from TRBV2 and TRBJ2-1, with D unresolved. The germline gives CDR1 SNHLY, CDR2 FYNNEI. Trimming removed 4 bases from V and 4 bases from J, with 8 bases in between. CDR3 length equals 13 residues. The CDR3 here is CASSVRGYNEQFF. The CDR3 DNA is TGTGCCAGCAGTGTCAGAGGTTACAATGAGCAGTTCTTC.